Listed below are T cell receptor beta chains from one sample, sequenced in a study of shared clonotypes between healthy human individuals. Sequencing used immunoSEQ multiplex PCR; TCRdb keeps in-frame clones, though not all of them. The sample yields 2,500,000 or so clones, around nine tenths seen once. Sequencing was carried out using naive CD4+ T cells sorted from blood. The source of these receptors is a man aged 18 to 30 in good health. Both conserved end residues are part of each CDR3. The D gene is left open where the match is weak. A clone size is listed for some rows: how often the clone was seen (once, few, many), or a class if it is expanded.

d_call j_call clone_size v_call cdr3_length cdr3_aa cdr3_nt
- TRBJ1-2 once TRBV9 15 CASSVEELGSPGYTF TGTGCCAGCAGCGTAGAAGAGCTTGGGTCGCCCGGCTACACCTTC
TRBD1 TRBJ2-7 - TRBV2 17 CASTPFSGTGGRGEQYF TGTGCCAGCACCCCTTTCTCCGGGACAGGGGGTAGAGGCGAGCAGTACTTC
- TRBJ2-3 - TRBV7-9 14 CASSLGVYPDTQYF TGTGCCAGCAGCCTGGGGGTTTATCCAGATACGCAGTATTTT
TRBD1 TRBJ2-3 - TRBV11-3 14 CASSPQGVGDTQYF TGTGCCAGCAGCCCGCAGGGGGTCGGAGATACGCAGTATTTT
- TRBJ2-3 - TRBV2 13 CASSALGTDTQYF TGTGCCAGCAGTGCTTTAGGCACAGATACGCAGTATTTT
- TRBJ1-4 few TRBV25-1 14 CASSGGPNEEKLFF TGTGCCAGCAGTGGGGGGCCCAACGAGGAAAAACTGTTTTTT
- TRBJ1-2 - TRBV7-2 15 CASSEQQVSNYGYTF TGTGCCAGCAGCGAACAACAGGTGTCCAACTATGGCTACACCTTC
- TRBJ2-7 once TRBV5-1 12 CASSLGLYEQYF TGCGCCAGCAGCTTGGGGCTCTACGAGCAGTACTTC
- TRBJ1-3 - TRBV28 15 CASSFQDFSGNTIYF TGTGCCAGCAGTTTCCAGGACTTCTCTGGAAACACCATATATTTT
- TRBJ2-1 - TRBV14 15 CASSQKRGLLNEQFF TGTGCCAGCAGCCAAAAGAGGGGCCTGCTCAATGAGCAGTTCTTC
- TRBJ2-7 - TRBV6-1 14 CASSETGTFYEQYF TGTGCCAGCAGTGAAACTGGGACTTTCTACGAGCAGTACTTC
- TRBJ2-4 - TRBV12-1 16 CASSPLGEGTKNIQYF TGTGCCAGCAGCCCCTTGGGAGAGGGGACCAAAAACATTCAGTACTTC
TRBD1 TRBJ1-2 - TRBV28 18 CASSSTPGTAGPFYGYTF TGTGCCAGCAGTTCAACCCCCGGGACAGCCGGCCCTTTCTATGGCTACACCTTC
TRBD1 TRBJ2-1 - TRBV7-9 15 CASSLVGTEDNEQFF TGTGCCAGCAGCTTAGTCGGGACAGAGGACAATGAGCAGTTCTTC
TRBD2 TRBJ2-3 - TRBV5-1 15 CASSLGDYLTDTQYF TGCGCCAGCAGCTTGGGGGACTATCTCACAGATACGCAGTATTTT
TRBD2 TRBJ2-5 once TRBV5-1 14 CASSPPGREETQYF TGCGCCAGCAGCCCGCCCGGGAGGGAAGAGACCCAGTACTTC
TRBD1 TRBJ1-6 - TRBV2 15 CASSLQGPSNSPLHF TGTGCCAGCAGTCTACAGGGGCCAAGTAATTCACCCCTCCACTTT
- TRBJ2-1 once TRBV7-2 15 CASSLVGGLYNEQFF TGTGCCAGCAGCTTAGTCGGGGGGCTATACAATGAGCAGTTCTTC
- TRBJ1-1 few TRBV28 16 CASHSREGRRNTEAFF TGTGCCAGCCACTCCCGGGAGGGCCGGAGAAACACTGAAGCTTTCTTT
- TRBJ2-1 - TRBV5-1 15 CASSFLSSGQNEQFF TGCGCCAGCAGCTTTCTCTCTAGCGGACAGAATGAGCAGTTCTTC
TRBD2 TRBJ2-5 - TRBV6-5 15 CATGTSGGEGETQYF TGTGCCACCGGGACTAGCGGGGGGGAGGGAGAGACCCAGTACTTC
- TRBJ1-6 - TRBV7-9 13 CASSSQGKSPLHF TGTGCCAGCAGCTCCCAGGGGAAATCACCCCTCCACTTT
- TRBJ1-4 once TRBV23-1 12 CASSRPNEKLFF TGCGCCAGCAGTCGGCCTAATGAAAAACTGTTTTTT
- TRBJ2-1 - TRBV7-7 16 CASSQYLGGSYNEQFF TGTGCTAGCAGCCAATACTTAGGGGGTTCCTACAATGAGCAGTTCTTC
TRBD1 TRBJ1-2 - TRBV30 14 CAWSSPGQGYGYTF TGTGCCTGGAGCTCCCCGGGACAGGGCTATGGCTACACCTTC
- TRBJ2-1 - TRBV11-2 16 CASSLVASAGSNEQFF TGTGCCAGCAGCTTAGTTGCCTCGGCAGGGAGTAATGAGCAGTTCTTC
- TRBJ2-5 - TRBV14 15 CASSLLGAQGETQYF TGTGCCAGCAGCTTGCTGGGGGCCCAGGGAGAGACCCAGTACTTC
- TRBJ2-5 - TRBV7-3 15 CASSLRGSRQETQYF TGTGCCAGCAGCTTACGAGGGTCTCGGCAAGAGACCCAGTACTTC
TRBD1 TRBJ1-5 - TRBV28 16 CASSLQGASSNQPQHF TGTGCCAGCAGTTTACAGGGGGCGTCGAGCAATCAGCCCCAGCATTTT
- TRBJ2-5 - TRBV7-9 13 CASSGNSGGTQYF TGTGCCAGCAGCGGAAACTCTGGGGGGACCCAGTACTTC
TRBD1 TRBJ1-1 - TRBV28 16 CASSPRTGSGNTEAFF TGTGCCAGCAGCCCTAGGACAGGATCGGGGAACACTGAAGCTTTCTTT